A selection of T cell receptor beta chains follows, all from one sample in a study of cytomegalovirus exposure and HLA in healthy donors. Libraries were prepared by immunoSEQ multiplex PCR; TCRdb keeps only in-frame clonotypes and omits some of them. The sample yields some 150,000 clones, about three fifths seen once. The sequencing sample was made of PBMCs. These receptor sequences come from a woman in her 30s in good health and CMV-seropositive. The CDR3 runs from the conserved cysteine through the conserved F or W. D genes are given only for firm matches. Only part of the rows carry a size: once, few, many, or a class if the clone is expanded.

clone size: -
J gene: TRBJ1-1
D gene: -
V gene: TRBV27
CDR3 protein: CASSPLLSVRTEAFF
CDR3 DNA: TGTGCCAGCAGTCCGCTCCTCAGCGTACGGACTGAAGCTTTCTTT

clone size: -
J gene: TRBJ1-5
D gene: -
V gene: TRBV5-1
CDR3 protein: CASSLQGGSNQPQHF
CDR3 DNA: TGCGCCAGCAGCTTGCAAGGGGGTTCAAATCAGCCCCAGCATTTT

clone size: -
J gene: TRBJ1-1
D gene: -
V gene: TRBV29-1
CDR3 protein: CSVDISGGAGVGTEAFF
CDR3 DNA: TGCAGCGTTGATATTAGTGGGGGCGCGGGGGTTGGCACTGAAGCTTTCTTT

clone size: -
J gene: TRBJ1-1
D gene: -
V gene: TRBV30
CDR3 protein: CAWRKGTDTEAFF
CDR3 DNA: TGTGCCTGGAGGAAGGGGACTGACACTGAAGCTTTCTTT

clone size: once
J gene: TRBJ2-7
D gene: -
V gene: TRBV5-1
CDR3 protein: CASSLGPGTYEQYF
CDR3 DNA: TGCGCCAGCAGCTTGGGTCCAGGGACCTACGAGCAGTACTTC

clone size: -
J gene: TRBJ1-2
D gene: TRBD1
V gene: TRBV7-8
CDR3 protein: CASSPGTGGYYGYTF
CDR3 DNA: TGTGCCAGCAGCCCCGGGACAGGGGGCTACTATGGCTACACCTTC

clone size: -
J gene: TRBJ2-7
D gene: TRBD2
V gene: TRBV2
CDR3 protein: CASSDGREAYEQYF
CDR3 DNA: TGTGCCAGCAGTGACGGGCGGGAGGCCTACGAGCAGTACTTC

clone size: -
J gene: TRBJ1-4
D gene: -
V gene: TRBV18
CDR3 protein: CASSPWGEKLFF
CDR3 DNA: TGTGCCAGCTCACCCTGGGGCGAAAAACTGTTTTTT

clone size: -
J gene: TRBJ1-2
D gene: -
V gene: TRBV6-6
CDR3 protein: CASSSYYGYTF
CDR3 DNA: TGTGCCAGCAGTTCCTACTATGGCTACACCTTC

clone size: -
J gene: TRBJ1-5
D gene: -
V gene: TRBV18
CDR3 protein: CASSPLNQPQHF
CDR3 DNA: TGTGCCAGCTCACCCTTAAATCAGCCCCAGCATTTT

clone size: -
J gene: TRBJ1-6
D gene: -
V gene: TRBV6-6
CDR3 protein: CASSSREDNSPLHF
CDR3 DNA: TGTGCCAGCAGTTCACGAGAGGATAATTCACCCCTCCACTTT

clone size: -
J gene: TRBJ1-1
D gene: -
V gene: TRBV28
CDR3 protein: CASSSGGTEAFF
CDR3 DNA: TGTGCCAGCAGTTCCGGGGGGACTGAAGCTTTCTTT

clone size: -
J gene: TRBJ2-1
D gene: -
V gene: TRBV7-2
CDR3 protein: CASSLGPAAYNEQFF
CDR3 DNA: TGTGCCAGCAGCTTAGGGCCAGCGGCCTACAATGAGCAGTTCTTC

clone size: few
J gene: TRBJ2-7
D gene: TRBD1
V gene: TRBV7-8
CDR3 protein: CASSPFPGTGSTYEQYF
CDR3 DNA: TGTGCCAGCAGCCCCTTTCCCGGGACAGGCTCTACCTACGAGCAGTACTTC

clone size: -
J gene: TRBJ1-4
D gene: -
V gene: TRBV7-8
CDR3 protein: CASSPGLTIMEKLFF
CDR3 DNA: TGTGCCAGCAGCCCGGGACTTACGATCATGGAAAAACTGTTTTTT

clone size: -
J gene: TRBJ2-7
D gene: TRBD2
V gene: TRBV2
CDR3 protein: CASRPGLAGQEQYF
CDR3 DNA: TGTGCCAGCAGGCCGGGACTAGCGGGACAAGAGCAGTACTTC

clone size: -
J gene: TRBJ2-7
D gene: TRBD1
V gene: TRBV25-1
CDR3 protein: CASSESQGAAYEQYF
CDR3 DNA: TGTGCCAGCAGTGAATCCCAGGGGGCGGCCTACGAGCAGTACTTC

clone size: few
J gene: TRBJ1-2
D gene: -
V gene: TRBV2
CDR3 protein: CASSEAYYYGYTF
CDR3 DNA: TGTGCCAGCAGTGAAGCGTACTACTATGGCTACACCTTC

clone size: -
J gene: TRBJ2-3
D gene: -
V gene: TRBV6-5
CDR3 protein: CASRIRGGPDTQYF
CDR3 DNA: TGTGCCAGCAGGATCAGGGGAGGGCCAGATACGCAGTATTTT

clone size: -
J gene: TRBJ2-2
D gene: TRBD1
V gene: TRBV5-4
CDR3 protein: CASSSTDRTTGELFF
CDR3 DNA: TGTGCCAGCAGCTCAACGGACAGGACCACCGGGGAGCTGTTTTTT

clone size: -
J gene: TRBJ2-5
D gene: TRBD1
V gene: TRBV11-3
CDR3 protein: CASSFGTGGVETQYF
CDR3 DNA: TGTGCCAGCAGCTTCGGGACAGGGGGAGTAGAGACCCAGTACTTC

clone size: -
J gene: TRBJ2-7
D gene: -
V gene: TRBV10-3
CDR3 protein: CAITGGPNINYEQYF
CDR3 DNA: TGTGCCATCACCGGGGGGCCTAACATAAACTACGAGCAGTACTTC

clone size: -
J gene: TRBJ2-7
D gene: TRBD2
V gene: TRBV10-2
CDR3 protein: CASNLAGGYEQYF
CDR3 DNA: TGCGCCAGCAACCTAGCGGGAGGGTACGAGCAGTACTTC

clone size: few
J gene: TRBJ1-5
D gene: -
V gene: TRBV29-1
CDR3 protein: CSARTGNDQPQHF
CDR3 DNA: TGCAGCGCCCGAACAGGGAACGATCAGCCCCAGCATTTT

clone size: -
J gene: TRBJ2-1
D gene: -
V gene: TRBV11-2
CDR3 protein: CASTYPRALGEQFF
CDR3 DNA: TGTGCCAGCACCTACCCACGAGCCCTCGGTGAGCAGTTCTTC

clone size: -
J gene: TRBJ2-1
D gene: TRBD2
V gene: TRBV10-1
CDR3 protein: CASSGISGDSYNEQFF
CDR3 DNA: TGCGCCAGCAGTGGCATTAGCGGGGATTCCTACAATGAGCAGTTCTTC

clone size: -
J gene: TRBJ2-7
D gene: -
V gene: TRBV14
CDR3 protein: CASSQLVHSHYEQYF
CDR3 DNA: TGTGCCAGCAGCCAATTAGTCCACAGCCACTACGAGCAGTACTTC

clone size: once
J gene: TRBJ1-4
D gene: -
V gene: TRBV15
CDR3 protein: CATSRDSSGPEKLFF
CDR3 DNA: TGTGCCACCAGCAGAGATTCTTCAGGGCCAGAAAAACTGTTTTTT

clone size: -
J gene: TRBJ1-1
D gene: TRBD1
V gene: TRBV10-3
CDR3 protein: CAISLGQTNTEAFF
CDR3 DNA: TGTGCCATCAGCCTGGGACAGACGAACACTGAAGCTTTCTTT

clone size: -
J gene: TRBJ2-1
D gene: -
V gene: TRBV2
CDR3 protein: CASSVGDSPFF
CDR3 DNA: TGTGCCAGCAGTGTGGGCGACAGTCCGTTCTTC

clone size: few
J gene: TRBJ2-5
D gene: TRBD2
V gene: TRBV9
CDR3 protein: CASSVEVSGETQYF
CDR3 DNA: TGTGCCAGCAGCGTAGAGGTTAGCGGGGAGACCCAGTACTTC

clone size: once
J gene: TRBJ1-1
D gene: TRBD1
V gene: TRBV2
CDR3 protein: CASGWDSNTEAFF
CDR3 DNA: TGTGCCAGCGGCTGGGACAGTAACACTGAAGCTTTCTTT

clone size: -
J gene: TRBJ2-1
D gene: TRBD2
V gene: TRBV4-1
CDR3 protein: CASSQFGRAYNEQFF
CDR3 DNA: TGCGCCAGCAGCCAATTCGGGAGGGCTTACAATGAGCAGTTCTTC

clone size: few
J gene: TRBJ1-5
D gene: -
V gene: TRBV5-1
CDR3 protein: CASSLMGGELQPQHF
CDR3 DNA: TGCGCCAGCAGCTTGATGGGGGGAGAATTACAGCCCCAGCATTTT

clone size: -
J gene: TRBJ2-7
D gene: -
V gene: TRBV7-9
CDR3 protein: CASSLGTGLSEQYF
CDR3 DNA: TGTGCCAGCAGCTTAGGAACAGGCCTCAGCGAGCAGTACTTC